A selection of T cell receptor beta chains follows, all from one sample in a study of Graves' ophthalmopathy and Graves' hyperthyroidism. MiXCR was run by TCRdb on the multiplex PCR reads, yielding one entry per CDR3 protein. The table records about 740,000 distinct CDR3 sequences, 40% of them present only once. The sequencing input was peripheral blood. These receptors came from an adult man with Graves' ophthalmopathy. Both conserved end residues are part of each CDR3. Clone sizes are given selectively: once, few, many, or a class where the clone is expanded.

V gene: TRBV15; J gene: TRBJ2-7; clone size: -; CDR3 protein: CATSSVPGQGPEQYF
V gene: TRBV5-6; J gene: TRBJ1-1; clone size: -; CDR3 protein: CASSFTGRREAFF
V gene: TRBV19; J gene: TRBJ1-4; clone size: -; CDR3 protein: CASSDRPSNEKLFF
V gene: TRBV15; J gene: TRBJ1-1; clone size: many; CDR3 protein: CATSRYLQGKVDTEAFF
V gene: TRBV9; J gene: TRBJ2-6; clone size: few; CDR3 protein: CASKPSGANVLTF
V gene: TRBV7-9; J gene: TRBJ2-2; clone size: -; CDR3 protein: CASSRGDGELFF
V gene: TRBV29-1; J gene: TRBJ2-7; clone size: many; CDR3 protein: CSGRVVYEQYF
V gene: TRBV6-6; J gene: TRBJ1-5; clone size: -; CDR3 protein: CASGTAYYQPQHF
V gene: TRBV10-3; J gene: TRBJ1-1; clone size: -; CDR3 protein: CAISEGPPTEAFF
V gene: TRBV7-2; J gene: TRBJ1-6; clone size: -; CDR3 protein: CASSSGQIVRSYNSPLHF
V gene: TRBV11-1; J gene: TRBJ2-2; clone size: -; CDR3 protein: CASSLAPLADTGELFF
V gene: TRBV5-4; J gene: TRBJ1-2; clone size: -; CDR3 protein: CASSLDGLGGGYTF
V gene: TRBV14; J gene: TRBJ2-2; clone size: few; CDR3 protein: CASSQVYGGGSTNTGELFF
V gene: TRBV3-2; J gene: TRBJ1-1; clone size: few; CDR3 protein: CASSQDTTAFF
V gene: TRBV7-2; J gene: TRBJ2-7; clone size: -; CDR3 protein: CASRRASGTYEQYF
V gene: TRBV2; J gene: TRBJ2-6; clone size: few; CDR3 protein: CASSDRNSGANVLTF
V gene: TRBV7-2; J gene: TRBJ2-3; clone size: -; CDR3 protein: CASSFMREDTQYF
V gene: TRBV2; J gene: TRBJ1-2; clone size: -; CDR3 protein: CASSEGLGNTF
V gene: TRBV12-3/TRBV12-4; J gene: TRBJ2-5; clone size: few; CDR3 protein: CASSLTYRETQYF
V gene: TRBV20-1; J gene: TRBJ1-2; clone size: -; CDR3 protein: CSARSTGTSFNYGYTF
V gene: TRBV7-2; J gene: TRBJ1-4; clone size: once; CDR3 protein: CASSSKGIFGEKLFF
V gene: TRBV7-4; J gene: TRBJ1-1; clone size: -; CDR3 protein: CASSVGTGGQGTEAFF
V gene: TRBV7-9; J gene: TRBJ1-2; clone size: many; CDR3 protein: CASSFGFGYTF
V gene: TRBV9; J gene: TRBJ1-4; clone size: few; CDR3 protein: CASSPQGSREKLFF
V gene: TRBV10-3; J gene: TRBJ1-5; clone size: few; CDR3 protein: CASRQGASNQPQHF